This T cell receptor beta chain was observed in a study of human T cells and chemical hapten exposure (dated by TCRdb to the early 2020s). Study-level background: For sensitization, 2% DPC in acetone was applied to a 2 cm by 2 cm area of upper inner arm skin. Blood was sampled from patients pre-sensitization (week 0) and at 2, 6 and about 24 weeks after DPC sensitization. Patch testing was done on the upper back using Finn chambers containing 0.01% DPC, and results were scored after 6 days according to International Contact Dermatitis Research Group standards. Libraries were pooled for sequencing, and per-sample TCR yields varied mainly because of small differences in library volumes within the pool. Most of the patients in the cohort were female, and the cohort covered alopecia areata with under or over 50% scalp involvement, alopecia totalis and alopecia universalis. Throughout the study period of 20 to 25 weeks, patients also received therapeutic DPC doses to the scalp every week. About 29 alopecia patients gave blood for TCR sequencing at one to four time points (pre-sensitization, 2, 6 and 24 weeks). The study tracked peripheral blood TCR repertoire changes in vivo during primary and secondary sensitization to the hapten diphenylcyclopropenone (DPC) in alopecia patients.

The library was prepared using RACE. Sequencing used a NextSeq 500. During library preparation, unique molecular identifiers were attached to individual cDNA molecules so that TCRs could be counted in a quantitative, reproducible way. Each blood RNA sample was used to sequence both TCR alpha and TCR beta chains. In the authors' own workflow: The median number of TCRs per sample was approximately 96,000, ranging from roughly 20,000 to 700,000. The Decombinator software suite was used to annotate V, J and CDR3 in the TCR reads. To make PS versus PT1 abundance plots, every sample was subsampled to the same number of TCRs (28,000). TCRs were defined as expanded if absent before sensitization and observed at least eight times at the 2-week time point. TCRdb redid the processing of the public reads, applying fastp at Q25 and MiXCR, and retained in-frame beta chains. Rows with one shared CDR3 protein collapse into an entry with the most common genes and DNA. TCRdb's processing, not the authors', yielded these V and J calls. Recorded for this sample are approximately 90,000 distinct CDR3 sequences; 8.5% of them occurred a single time. The ten most abundant clones make up around 2.6% of the sample.

In the paper's terms, the time point label means: pre-sensitization, week 0. In light of the paper, this sample's treatment or condition label describes: therapeutic diphenylcyclopropenone sensitization with weekly scalp DPC. At every patch-test visit, the blood draw took place before the patch test was put on. Patients were eligible if aged 18 to 70, diagnosed with alopecia and judged suitable for DPC therapy, and pregnant patients were excluded. Unfractionated whole blood was collected in Tempus Blood RNA tubes, and total RNA was extracted from that blood. The germline V gene gives CDR1 as MNHEY and CDR2 as SVGAGI. The CDR3 starts with the cysteine, ends with the phenylalanine, and has 14 residues. The entry retains the CDR3 DNA only, 42 bases that are in frame from base 1. The junction carries 11 bases between V and J, which are trimmed by 8 bases and 0 bases respectively. This clonotype showed up many times. This clone's antigen is unknown. No qualities accompany the bases; no much larger clone lies one base away.

Overall study outcomes, separate from this receptor: A positive correlation was found between the number of PT1 expanded TCRs and patch test score, with significance reached at thresholds 8, 16 and 32 but not 4. All patients had alopecia, a presumed autoimmune disease, so their immune response might differ from that of healthy individuals. No change with DPC sensitization was found in the number of TCRs above 1 in 1000 frequency, and no evidence of global repertoire structure alterations was found. After repeated subsampling, the strength of the expansion versus patch-test correlation and the threshold at which it became significant changed. Significantly more large CDR3 similarity clusters were formed by expanded TCRs than by pre-sensitization or healthy control sets, consistent with antigen-driven responses.

The TCR sequence derives from a man aged 40-55 years with alopecia areata. Some clones in this sample may be carry-over from other donors' samples. Recombination joined TRBV6-5 with TRBJ1-3, with no confidently assigned D gene. Sample: whole blood, taken in connection with sensitization to the hapten diphenylcyclopropenone (DPC). The bases read TGTGCCAGCGGTCGAGTGATCTCTGGAAACACCATATATTTT. Its protein reads: CASGRVISGNTIYF.